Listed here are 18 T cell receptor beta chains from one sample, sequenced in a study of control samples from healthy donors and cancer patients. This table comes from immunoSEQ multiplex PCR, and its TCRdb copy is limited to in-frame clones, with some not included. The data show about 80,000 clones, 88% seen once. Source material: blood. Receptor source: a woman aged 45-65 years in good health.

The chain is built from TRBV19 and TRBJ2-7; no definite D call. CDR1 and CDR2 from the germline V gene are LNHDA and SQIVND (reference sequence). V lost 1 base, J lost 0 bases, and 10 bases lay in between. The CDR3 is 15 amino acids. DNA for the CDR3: TGTGCCAGTAGTATAGCCGGCAGGAACTCCTACGAGCAGTACTTC. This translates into CASSIAGRNSYEQYF.

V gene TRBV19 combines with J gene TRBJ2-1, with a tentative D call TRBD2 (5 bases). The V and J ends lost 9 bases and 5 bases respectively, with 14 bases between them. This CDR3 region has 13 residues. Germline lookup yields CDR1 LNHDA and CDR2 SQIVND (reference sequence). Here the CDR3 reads CASRAETNNEQFF. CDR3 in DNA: TGTGCCAGCAGAGCGGAGACGAACAATGAGCAGTTCTTC. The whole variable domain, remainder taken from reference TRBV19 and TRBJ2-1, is DGGITQSPKYLFRKEGQNVTLSCEQNLNHDAMYWYRQDPGQGLRLIYYSQIVNDFQKGDIAEGYSVSREKKESFPLTVTSAQKNPTAFYLCASRAETNNEQFFGPGTRLTVL.

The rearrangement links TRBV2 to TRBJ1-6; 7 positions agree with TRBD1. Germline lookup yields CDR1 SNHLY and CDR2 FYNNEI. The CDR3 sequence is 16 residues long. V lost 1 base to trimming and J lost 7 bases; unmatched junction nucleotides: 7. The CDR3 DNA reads TGTGCCAGCAGTGAAGGGGACAGTAGGCTCAATTCACCCCTCCACTTT. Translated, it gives CASSEGDSRLNSPLHF.

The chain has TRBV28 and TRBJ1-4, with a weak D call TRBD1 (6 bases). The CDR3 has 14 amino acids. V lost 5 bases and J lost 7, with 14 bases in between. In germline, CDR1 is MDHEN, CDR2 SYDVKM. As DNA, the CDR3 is TGTGCCAGCAGTATTAGGGGGGCGTTTGAAAAACTGTTTTTT. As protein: CASSIRGAFEKLFF.

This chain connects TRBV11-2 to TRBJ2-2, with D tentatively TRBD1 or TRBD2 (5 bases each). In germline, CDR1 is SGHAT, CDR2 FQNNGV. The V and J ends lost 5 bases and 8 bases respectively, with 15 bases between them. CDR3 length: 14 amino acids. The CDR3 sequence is CASSPGTATGELFF. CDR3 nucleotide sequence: TGTGCCAGCAGCCCCGGGACCGCGACGGGGGAGCTGTTTTTT. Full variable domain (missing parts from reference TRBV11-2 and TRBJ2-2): EAGVAQSPRYKIIEKRQSVAFWCNPISGHATLYWYQQILGQGPKLLIQFQNNGVVDDSQLPKDRFSAERLKGVDSTLKIQPAKLEDSAVYLCASSPGTATGELFFGEGSRLTVL.

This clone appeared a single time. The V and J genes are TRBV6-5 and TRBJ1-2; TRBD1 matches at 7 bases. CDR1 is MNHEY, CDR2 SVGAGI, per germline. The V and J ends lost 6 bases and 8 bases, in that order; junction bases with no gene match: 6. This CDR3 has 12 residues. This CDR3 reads CASSREGGGYTF. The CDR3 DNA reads TGTGCCAGCAGCAGGGAAGGGGGCGGCTACACCTTC.

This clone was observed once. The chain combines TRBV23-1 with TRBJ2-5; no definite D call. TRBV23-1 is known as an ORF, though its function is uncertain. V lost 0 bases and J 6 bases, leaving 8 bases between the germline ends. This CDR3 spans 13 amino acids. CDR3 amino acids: CASSQSVRKTQYF. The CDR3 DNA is TGCGCCAGCAGTCAATCAGTAAGGAAGACCCAGTACTTC.

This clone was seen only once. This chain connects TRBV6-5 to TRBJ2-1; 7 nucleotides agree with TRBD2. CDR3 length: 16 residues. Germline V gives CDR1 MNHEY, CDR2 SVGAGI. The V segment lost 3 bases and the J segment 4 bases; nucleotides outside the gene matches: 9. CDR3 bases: TGTGCCAGCAGTTATAGTCGAAGCGGGACGTACAATGAGCAGTTCTTC. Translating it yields CASSYSRSGTYNEQFF.

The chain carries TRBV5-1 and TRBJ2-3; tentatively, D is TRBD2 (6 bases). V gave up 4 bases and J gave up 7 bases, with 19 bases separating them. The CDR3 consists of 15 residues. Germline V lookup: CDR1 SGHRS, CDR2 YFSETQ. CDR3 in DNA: TGCGCCAGCAGCGCGCTAGCGACCGAGGGAAATACGCAGTATTTT. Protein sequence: CASSALATEGNTQYF.

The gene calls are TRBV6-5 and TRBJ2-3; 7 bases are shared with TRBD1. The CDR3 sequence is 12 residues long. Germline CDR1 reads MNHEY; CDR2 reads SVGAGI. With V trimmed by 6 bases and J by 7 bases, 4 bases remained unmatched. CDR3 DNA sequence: TGTGCCAGCAGCTCGACAGGGTATACGCAGTATTTT. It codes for CASSSTGYTQYF.

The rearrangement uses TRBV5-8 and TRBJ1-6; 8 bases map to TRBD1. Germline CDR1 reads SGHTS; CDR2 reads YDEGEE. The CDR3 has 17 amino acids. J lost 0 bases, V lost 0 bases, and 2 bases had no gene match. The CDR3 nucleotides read TGTGCCAGCAGCTTGGGACAGGGGAGCTCCTATAATTCACCCCTCCACTTT. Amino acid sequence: CASSLGQGSSYNSPLHF.

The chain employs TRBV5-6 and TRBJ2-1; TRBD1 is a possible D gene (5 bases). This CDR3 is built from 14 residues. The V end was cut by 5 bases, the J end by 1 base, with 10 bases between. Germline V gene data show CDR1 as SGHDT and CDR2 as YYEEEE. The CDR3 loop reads CASRPAGSYNEQFF. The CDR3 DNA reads TGTGCCAGCAGGCCAGCAGGGTCCTACAATGAGCAGTTCTTC.

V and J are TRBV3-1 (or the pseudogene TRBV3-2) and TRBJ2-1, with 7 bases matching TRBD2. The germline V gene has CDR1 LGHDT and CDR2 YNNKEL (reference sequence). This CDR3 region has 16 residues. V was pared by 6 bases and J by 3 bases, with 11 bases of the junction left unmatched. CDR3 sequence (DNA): TGTGCCAGCAGGCGGGGACTAAATGAGATCTACAATGAGCAGTTCTTC. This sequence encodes CASRRGLNEIYNEQFF.

The CDR3, as DNA: TGTGCCTGGAGTGTCTCAGGCTCAGGAAGGACCTACGAGCAGTACTTC. Protein product: CAWSVSGSGRTYEQYF. The chain has TRBV30 and TRBJ2-7; D gene unclear. Trimming stripped 0 bases from V and 2 bases from J, with 17 bases between. The CDR3 length is 16 residues. Germline assignment: CDR1 GTSNPN and CDR2 SVGIG (reference sequence).

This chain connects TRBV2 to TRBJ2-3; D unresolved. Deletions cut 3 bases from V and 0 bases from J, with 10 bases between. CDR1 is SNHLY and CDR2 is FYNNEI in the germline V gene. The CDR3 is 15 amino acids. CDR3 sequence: CASSDGFTSTDTQYF. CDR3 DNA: TGTGCCAGCAGTGATGGATTTACCAGCACAGATACGCAGTATTTT.

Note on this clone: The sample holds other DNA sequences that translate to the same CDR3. In DNA, the CDR3 is TGTGCCAGCAGTTATAGCTTTAGCACAGATACGCAGTATTTT. Encoded protein: CASSYSFSTDTQYF. The chain joins TRBV6-5 to TRBJ2-3; no clear D. The germline V gene has CDR1 MNHEY and CDR2 SVGAGI. V lost 3 bases to trimming and J lost 0 bases, with 7 bases between them. CDR3 length equals 14 residues.

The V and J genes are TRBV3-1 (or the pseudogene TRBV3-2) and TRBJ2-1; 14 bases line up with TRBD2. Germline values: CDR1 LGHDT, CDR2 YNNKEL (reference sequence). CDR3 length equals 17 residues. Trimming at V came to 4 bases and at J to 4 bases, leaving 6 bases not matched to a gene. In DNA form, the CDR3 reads TGTGCCAGCAGCCCCCGACTAGCGGGGGGGGTATACAATGAGCAGTTCTTC. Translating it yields CASSPRLAGGVYNEQFF.

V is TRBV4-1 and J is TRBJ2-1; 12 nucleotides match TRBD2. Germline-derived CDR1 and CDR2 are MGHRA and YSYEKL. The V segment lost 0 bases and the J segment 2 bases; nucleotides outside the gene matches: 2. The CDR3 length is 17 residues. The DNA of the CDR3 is TGCGCCAGCAGCCAAGATTCTAGCGGGGGGGCCTACAATGAGCAGTTCTTC. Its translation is CASSQDSSGGAYNEQFF.